This T cell receptor (beta chain) was captured in a study of T cells in Graves' hyperthyroidism and ophthalmopathy. This clonotype showed up just a few times. Amplification of TCR beta CDR3 regions was performed using RNA transcripts as template. A first-round RT-PCR of the TCR CDR3 used the HTBI primer set. TCRdb recomputed calls from the multiplex PCR reads with MiXCR, one row per CDR3 protein. This table has approximately 600,000 distinct CDR3 sequences, around 21% appearing once. The CDR3 runs 15 residues. Trimming removed 3 bases at V and 0 bases at J, with 8 bases between. Germline values: CDR1 SGHVS, CDR2 FNYEAQ.

The source material was blood. This rearrangement joins TRBV7-6 to TRBJ2-2; D uncertain. This receptor was taken from a young man with Graves' ophthalmopathy. The CDR3 here is CASSFVASNTGELFF. CDR3 in DNA: TGTGCCAGCAGCTTTGTAGCCTCGAACACCGGGGAGCTGTTTTTT.